This TCR beta chain was identified during a study of T cell changes during pregnancy in multiple sclerosis. Sequenced by immunoSEQ multiplex PCR; TCRdb stores in-frame clones only, minus some. Of 50,000 or so clones in the sample, around 90% are singletons; the top ten hold approximately 0.27%. Trimming removed 7 bases from V and 3 bases from J; junction bases left unmatched: 5. In germline, CDR1 is SGHRS, CDR2 YFSETQ. The CDR3 has 14 amino acids. V usage is TRBV5-1 and J usage is TRBJ2-5; 11 positions agree with TRBD1. This TCR came from a female donor with multiple sclerosis, enrolled in a pregnancy study. Here the sequenced sample was CD4+ T cells from peripheral blood mononuclear cells, taken in the second trimester of pregnancy. CDR3: CASGQGAGKETQYF. The DNA of the CDR3 is TGCGCCAGCGGACAGGGGGCGGGTAAAGAGACCCAGTACTTC. The whole variable domain, filled in from reference TRBV5-1 and TRBJ2-5, reads KAGVTQTPRYLIKTRGQQVTLSCSPISGHRSVSWYQQTPGQGLQFLFEYFSETQRNKGNFPGRFSGRQFSNSRSEMNVSTLELGDSALYLCASGQGAGKETQYFGPGTRLLVL.